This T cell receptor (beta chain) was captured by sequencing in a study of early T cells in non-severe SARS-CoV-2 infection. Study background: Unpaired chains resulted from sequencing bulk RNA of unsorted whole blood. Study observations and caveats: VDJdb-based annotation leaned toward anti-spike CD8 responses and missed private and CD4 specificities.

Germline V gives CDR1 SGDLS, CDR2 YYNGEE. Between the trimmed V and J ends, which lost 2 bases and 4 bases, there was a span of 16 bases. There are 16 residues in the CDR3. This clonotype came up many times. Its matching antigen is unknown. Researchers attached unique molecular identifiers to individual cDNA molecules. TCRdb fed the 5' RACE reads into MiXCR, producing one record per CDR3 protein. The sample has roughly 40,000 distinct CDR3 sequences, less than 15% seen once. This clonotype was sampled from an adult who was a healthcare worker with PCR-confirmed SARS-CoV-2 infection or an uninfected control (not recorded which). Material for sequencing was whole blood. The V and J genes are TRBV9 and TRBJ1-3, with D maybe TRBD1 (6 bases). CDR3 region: CASSVEQGIPGNTIYF. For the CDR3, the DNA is TGTGCCAGCAGCGTGGAACAGGGTATACCCGGAAACACCATATATTTT.